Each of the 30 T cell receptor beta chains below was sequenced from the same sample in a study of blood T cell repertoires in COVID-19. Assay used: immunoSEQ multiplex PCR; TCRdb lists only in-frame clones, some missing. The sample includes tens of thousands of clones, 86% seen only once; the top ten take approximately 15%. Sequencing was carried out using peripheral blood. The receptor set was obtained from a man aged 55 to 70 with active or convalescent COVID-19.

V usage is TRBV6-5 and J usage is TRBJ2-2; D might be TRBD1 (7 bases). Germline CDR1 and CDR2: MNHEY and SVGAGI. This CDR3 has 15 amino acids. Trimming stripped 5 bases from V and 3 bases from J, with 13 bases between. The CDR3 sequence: CASSRDRDYTGELFF. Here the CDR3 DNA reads TGTGCCAGCAGTAGAGACAGGGACTACACCGGGGAGCTGTTTTTT.

In nucleotides, the CDR3 is TGTGCCAGTAGTATGATAGGTGGGCTGCTGGAGCAGTTCTTC. Protein: CASSMIGGLLEQFF. The chain uses TRBV19 and TRBJ2-1; D not resolved. V was pared by 3 bases and J by 10 bases, with 16 bases between. CDR3 length equals 14 residues. Looked up from germline, CDR1 is LNHDA and CDR2 is SQIVND (reference sequence).

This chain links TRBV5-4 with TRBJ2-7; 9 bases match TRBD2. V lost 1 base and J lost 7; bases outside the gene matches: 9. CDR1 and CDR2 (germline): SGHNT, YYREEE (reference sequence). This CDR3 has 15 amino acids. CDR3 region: CASSLQVAGEGEQYF. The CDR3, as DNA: TGTGCCAGCAGCTTGCAGGTAGCGGGGGAGGGAGAGCAGTACTTC.

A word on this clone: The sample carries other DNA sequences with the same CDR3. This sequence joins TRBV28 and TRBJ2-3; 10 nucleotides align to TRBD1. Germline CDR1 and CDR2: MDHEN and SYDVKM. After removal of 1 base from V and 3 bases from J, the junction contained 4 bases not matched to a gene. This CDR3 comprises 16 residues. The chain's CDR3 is CASSLFPGQGTDTQYF. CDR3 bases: TGTGCCAGCAGTTTATTCCCGGGACAGGGGACAGATACGCAGTATTTT. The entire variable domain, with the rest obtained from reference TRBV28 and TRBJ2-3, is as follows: DVKVTQSSRYLVKRTGEKVFLECVQDMDHENMFWYRQDPGLGLRLIYFSYDVKMKEKGDIPEGYSVSREKKERFSLILESASTNQTSMYLCASSLFPGQGTDTQYFGPGTRLTVL.

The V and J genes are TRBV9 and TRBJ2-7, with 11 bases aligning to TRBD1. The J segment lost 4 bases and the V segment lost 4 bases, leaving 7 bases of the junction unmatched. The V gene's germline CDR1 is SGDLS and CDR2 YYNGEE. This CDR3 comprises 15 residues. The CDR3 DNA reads TGTGCCAGCAGCACGCACGGGACAGGGGGGTACGAGCAGTACTTC. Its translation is CASSTHGTGGYEQYF.

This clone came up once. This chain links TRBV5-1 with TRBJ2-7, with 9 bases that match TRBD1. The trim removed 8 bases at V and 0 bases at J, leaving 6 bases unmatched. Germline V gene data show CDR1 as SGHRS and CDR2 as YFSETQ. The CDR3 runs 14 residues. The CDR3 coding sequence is TGCGCCAGTTCCCCGGGACAGGGCTCCTACGAGCAGTACTTC. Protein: CASSPGQGSYEQYF.

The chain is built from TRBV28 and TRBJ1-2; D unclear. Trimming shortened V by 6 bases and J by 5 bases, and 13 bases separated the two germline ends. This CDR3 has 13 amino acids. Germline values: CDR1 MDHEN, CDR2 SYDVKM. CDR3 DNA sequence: TGTGCCAGCAGCACAGCAGACCTATATGGCTACACCTTC. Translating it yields CASSTADLYGYTF.

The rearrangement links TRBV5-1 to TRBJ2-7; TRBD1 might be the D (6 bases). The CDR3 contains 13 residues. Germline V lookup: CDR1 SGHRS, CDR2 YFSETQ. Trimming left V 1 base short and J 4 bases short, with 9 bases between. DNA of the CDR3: TGCGCCAGCAGCTTGTCAGGGGTGTACGAGCAGTACTTC. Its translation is CASSLSGVYEQYF.

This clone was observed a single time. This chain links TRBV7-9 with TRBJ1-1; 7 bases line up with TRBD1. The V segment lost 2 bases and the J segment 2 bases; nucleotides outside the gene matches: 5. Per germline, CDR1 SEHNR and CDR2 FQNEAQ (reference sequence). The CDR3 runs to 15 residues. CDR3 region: CASSLRGGLNTEAFF. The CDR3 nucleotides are TGTGCCAGCAGCTTACGAGGGGGCCTTAACACTGAAGCTTTCTTT. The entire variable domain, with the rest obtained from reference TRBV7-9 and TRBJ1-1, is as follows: DTGVSQNPRHKITKRGQNVTFRCDPISEHNRLYWYRQTLGQGPEFLTYFQNEAQLEKSRLLSDRFSAERPKGSFSTLEIQRTEQGDSAMYLCASSLRGGLNTEAFFGQGTRLTVV.

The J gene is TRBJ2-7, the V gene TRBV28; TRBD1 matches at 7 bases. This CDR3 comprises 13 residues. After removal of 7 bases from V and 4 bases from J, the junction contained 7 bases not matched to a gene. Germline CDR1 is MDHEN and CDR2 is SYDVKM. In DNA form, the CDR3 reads TGTGCCAGCATCCCGGGGACAGCATACGAGCAGTACTTC. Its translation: CASIPGTAYEQYF.

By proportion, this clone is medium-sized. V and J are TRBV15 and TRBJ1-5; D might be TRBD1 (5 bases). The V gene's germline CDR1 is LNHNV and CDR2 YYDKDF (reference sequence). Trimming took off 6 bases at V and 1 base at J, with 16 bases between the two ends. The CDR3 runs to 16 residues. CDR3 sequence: CATRGLDSSSNQPQHF. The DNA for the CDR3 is TGTGCCACCAGAGGGCTCGACAGTTCGAGCAATCAGCCCCAGCATTTT.

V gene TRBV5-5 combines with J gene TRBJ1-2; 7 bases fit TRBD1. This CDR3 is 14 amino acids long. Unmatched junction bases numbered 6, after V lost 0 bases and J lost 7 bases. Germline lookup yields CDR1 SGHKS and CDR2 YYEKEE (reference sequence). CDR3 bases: TGTGCCAGCAGCTTGGCCGGGGCAGGGGGTGGCTACACCTTC. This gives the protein CASSLAGAGGGYTF.

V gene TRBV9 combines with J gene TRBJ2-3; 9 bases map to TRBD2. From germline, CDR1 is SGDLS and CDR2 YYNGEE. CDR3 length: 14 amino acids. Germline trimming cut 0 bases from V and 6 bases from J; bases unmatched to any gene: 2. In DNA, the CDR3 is TGTGCCAGCAGCGTAGCTCTAGCGGGGGATACGCAGTATTTT. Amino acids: CASSVALAGDTQYF.

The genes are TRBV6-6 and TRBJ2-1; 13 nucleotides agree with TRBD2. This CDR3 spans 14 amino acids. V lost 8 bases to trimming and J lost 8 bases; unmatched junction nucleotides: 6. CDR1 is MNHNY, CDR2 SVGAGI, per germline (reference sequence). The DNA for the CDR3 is TGTGCCAGCCAAAGGACTAGCGGGGGCCATGAGCAGTTCTTC. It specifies CASQRTSGGHEQFF.

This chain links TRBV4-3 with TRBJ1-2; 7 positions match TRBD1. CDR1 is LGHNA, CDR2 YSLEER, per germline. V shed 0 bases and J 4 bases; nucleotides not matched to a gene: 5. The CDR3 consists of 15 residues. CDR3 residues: CASSQEVRGLYGYTF. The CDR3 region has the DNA TGCGCCAGCAGCCAAGAAGTGAGGGGGCTCTATGGCTACACCTTC.

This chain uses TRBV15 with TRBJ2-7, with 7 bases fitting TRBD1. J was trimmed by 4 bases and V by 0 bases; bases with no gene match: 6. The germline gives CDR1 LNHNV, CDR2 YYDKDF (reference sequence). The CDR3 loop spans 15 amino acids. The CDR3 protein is CATSRETGDVYEQYF. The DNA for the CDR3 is TGTGCCACCAGCAGAGAAACAGGGGATGTGTACGAGCAGTACTTC.

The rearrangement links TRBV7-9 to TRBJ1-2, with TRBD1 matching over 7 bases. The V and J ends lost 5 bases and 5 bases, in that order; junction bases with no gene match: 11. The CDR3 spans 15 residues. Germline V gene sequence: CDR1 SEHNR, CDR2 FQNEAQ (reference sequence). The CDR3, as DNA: TGTGCCAGCAGCCTCGGACAGGAGGATTTTTATGGCTACACCTTC. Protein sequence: CASSLGQEDFYGYTF.

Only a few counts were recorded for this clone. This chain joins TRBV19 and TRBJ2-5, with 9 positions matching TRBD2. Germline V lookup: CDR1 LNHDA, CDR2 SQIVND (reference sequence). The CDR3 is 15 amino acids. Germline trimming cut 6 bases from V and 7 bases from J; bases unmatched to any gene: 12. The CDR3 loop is CASSLSGLARGTQYF. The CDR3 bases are TGTGCCAGTAGCCTTTCGGGACTAGCTCGCGGGACCCAGTACTTC.

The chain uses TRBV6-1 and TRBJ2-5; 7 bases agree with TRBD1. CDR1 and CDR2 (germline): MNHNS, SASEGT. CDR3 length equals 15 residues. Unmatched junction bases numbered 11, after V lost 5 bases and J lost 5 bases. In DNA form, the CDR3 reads TGTGCCAGCAGTTCCCCGGACAGGTTGAGGGAGACCCAGTACTTC. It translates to CASSSPDRLRETQYF.

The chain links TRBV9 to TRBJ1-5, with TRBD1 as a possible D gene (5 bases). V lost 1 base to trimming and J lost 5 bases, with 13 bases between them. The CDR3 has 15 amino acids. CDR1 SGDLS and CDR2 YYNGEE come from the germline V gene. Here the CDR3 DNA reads TGTGCCAGCAGCGTAAAGACGGACACCGATCAGCCCCAGCATTTT. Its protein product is CASSVKTDTDQPQHF.

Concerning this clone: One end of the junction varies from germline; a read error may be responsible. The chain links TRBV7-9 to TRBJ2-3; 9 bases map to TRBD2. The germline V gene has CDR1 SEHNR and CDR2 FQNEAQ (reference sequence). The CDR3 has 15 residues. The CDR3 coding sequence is TGTGCCAGCAGCCTAGCGGGGAGCAACACAGATACGCAGTATTTT. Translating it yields CASSLAGSNTDTQYF.

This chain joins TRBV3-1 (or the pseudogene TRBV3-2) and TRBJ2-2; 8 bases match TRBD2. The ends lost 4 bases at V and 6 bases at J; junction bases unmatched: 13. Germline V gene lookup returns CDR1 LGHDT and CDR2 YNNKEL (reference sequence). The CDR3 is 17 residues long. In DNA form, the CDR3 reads TGTGCCAGCAGCCGCCAGGCCGGGGGGGCTGGTCCCGGGGAGCTGTTTTTT. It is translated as CASSRQAGGAGPGELFF.

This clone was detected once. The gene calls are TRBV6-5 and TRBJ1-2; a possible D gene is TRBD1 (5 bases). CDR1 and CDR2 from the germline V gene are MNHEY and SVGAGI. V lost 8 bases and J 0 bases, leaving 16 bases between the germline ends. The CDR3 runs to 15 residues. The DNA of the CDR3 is TGTGCCAGCTGCCATATCAGGGTCTCTAACTATGGCTACACCTTC. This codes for CASCHIRVSNYGYTF.

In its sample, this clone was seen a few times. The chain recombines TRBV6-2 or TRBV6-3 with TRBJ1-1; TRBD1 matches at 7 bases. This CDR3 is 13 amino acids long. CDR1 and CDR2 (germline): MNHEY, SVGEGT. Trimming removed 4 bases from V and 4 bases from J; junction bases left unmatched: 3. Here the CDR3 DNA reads TGTGCCAGCAGTTGGGACAGATCCACTGAAGCTTTCTTT. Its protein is CASSWDRSTEAFF.

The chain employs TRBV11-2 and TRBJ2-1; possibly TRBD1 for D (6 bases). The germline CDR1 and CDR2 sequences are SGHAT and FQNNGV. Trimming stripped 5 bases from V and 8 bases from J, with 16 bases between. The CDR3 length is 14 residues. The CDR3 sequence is CASSHSRPGDEQFF. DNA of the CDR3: TGTGCCAGCAGCCACTCCAGGCCAGGGGATGAGCAGTTCTTC.

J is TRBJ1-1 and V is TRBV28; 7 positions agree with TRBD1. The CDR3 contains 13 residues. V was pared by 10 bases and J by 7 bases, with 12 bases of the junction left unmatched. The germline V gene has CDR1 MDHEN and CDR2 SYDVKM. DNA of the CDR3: TGTGCCAACACCACACCTGGACAGGTTGAAGCTTTCTTT. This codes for CANTTPGQVEAFF.

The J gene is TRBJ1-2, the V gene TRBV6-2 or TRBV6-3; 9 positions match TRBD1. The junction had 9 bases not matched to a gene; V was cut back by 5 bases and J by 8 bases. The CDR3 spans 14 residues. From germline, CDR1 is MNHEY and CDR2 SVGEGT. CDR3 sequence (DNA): TGTGCCAGCAGTACCCGGACAGGGGTTGTCGGCTACACCTTC. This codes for CASSTRTGVVGYTF.

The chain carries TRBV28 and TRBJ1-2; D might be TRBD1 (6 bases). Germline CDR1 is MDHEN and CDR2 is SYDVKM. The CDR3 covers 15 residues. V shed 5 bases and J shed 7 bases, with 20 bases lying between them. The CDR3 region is CASSRGGKQGGGYTF. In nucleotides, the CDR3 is TGTGCCAGCAGTAGGGGGGGCAAGCAGGGAGGTGGCTACACCTTC.

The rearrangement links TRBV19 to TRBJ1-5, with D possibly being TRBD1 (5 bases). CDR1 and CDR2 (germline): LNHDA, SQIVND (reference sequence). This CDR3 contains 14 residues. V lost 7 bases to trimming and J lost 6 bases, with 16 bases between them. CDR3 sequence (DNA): TGTGCCAGTACCCGACCAGGGTTAGGTCAGCCCCAGCATTTT. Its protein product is CASTRPGLGQPQHF.

CDR3 residues: CSASTVGDREYGYTF. The CDR3 DNA reads TGCAGTGCTAGTACGGTCGGGGACAGGGAATATGGCTACACCTTC. The chain recombines TRBV20-1 with TRBJ1-2; TRBD1 matches 9 bases. Germline V gene data show CDR1 as DFQATT and CDR2 as SNEGSKA (reference sequence). This CDR3 is 15 amino acids long. V lost 3 bases, J lost 5 bases, and 10 bases stayed unmatched.